This passage covers 24 T cell receptor beta chains from one sample sequenced in a study of cytomegalovirus exposure and HLA in healthy donors. In the PCR, 60 Vbeta and 13 Jbeta primers were used. Assay used: immunoSEQ multiplex PCR; TCRdb lists only in-frame clones, some missing. The sample includes 45,000 to 60,000 clones. The source material was PBMCs. The receptors were gathered from a male donor in good health and CMV-seronegative.

The rearrangement uses TRBV29-1 and TRBJ2-7, with 8 positions matching TRBD2. Trimming removed 7 bases from V and 3 bases from J; junction bases left unmatched: 8. The CDR3 totals 13 residues. Germline V gene sequence: CDR1 SQVTM, CDR2 ANQGSEA. The CDR3 nucleotides are TGCAGCGCCGAGCGGGGGCCCGACTACGAGCAGTACTTC. The encoded protein is CSAERGPDYEQYF.

The chain recombines TRBV13 with TRBJ2-7; D is unresolved. The CDR3 runs to 19 residues. Germline V gene sequence: CDR1 PRHDT, CDR2 FYEKMQ (reference sequence). V gave up 5 bases and J gave up 0 bases, with 26 bases separating them. Written as DNA, the CDR3 is TGTGCCAGCAGCCCCCGGAGCTTCGAATACCCTATTAGCTCCTACGAGCAGTACTTC. This codes for CASSPRSFEYPISSYEQYF.

The J gene is TRBJ2-7, the V gene TRBV20-1, with D tentatively TRBD2 (5 bases). The V gene lost 5 bases and the J gene lost 4 bases, with 9 bases spanning the gap. The V gene's germline CDR1 is DFQATT and CDR2 SNEGSKA (reference sequence). The length of the CDR3 is 11 residues. The CDR3 here is CSAEDFYEQYF. CDR3 DNA: TGCAGTGCTGAGGACTTTTACGAGCAGTACTTC.

This rearrangement joins TRBV6-5 to TRBJ1-2; 8 bases match TRBD1. The CDR3 loop spans 14 amino acids. Germline CDR1 reads MNHEY; CDR2 reads SVGAGI. After removal of 6 bases from V and 4 bases from J, the junction contained 7 bases not matched to a gene. The CDR3, as DNA: TGTGCCAGCAGGACTACAGGGGGAGGCTATGGCTACACCTTC. Amino acid sequence: CASRTTGGGYGYTF.

The rearrangement uses TRBV4-1 and TRBJ2-2; 7 nucleotides line up with TRBD1. Trimming cost V 6 bases and J 5 bases; bases outside gene matches: 12. CDR3 length: 16 amino acids. Germline values: CDR1 MGHRA, CDR2 YSYEKL. For the CDR3, the DNA is TGCGCCAGCAGGCGCAGGGGGACAGACGATACCGGGGAGCTGTTTTTT. As protein: CASRRRGTDDTGELFF.

This chain links TRBV2 with TRBJ2-7; 10 bases fit TRBD1. The CDR3 is 13 amino acids. V trimming: 9 bases; J trimming: 6 bases; junction bases outside the gene matches: 8. The germline V gene encodes CDR1 SNHLY and CDR2 FYNNEI. The CDR3: CASLRDRGGEQYF. The CDR3 nucleotides are TGTGCCAGTCTCCGGGACAGGGGCGGCGAGCAGTACTTC.

The rearrangement joins TRBV19 to TRBJ1-2, with D perhaps matching TRBD1 (5 bases). CDR3 length equals 14 residues. Germline lookup yields CDR1 LNHDA and CDR2 SQIVND (reference sequence). The V gene lost 4 bases and the J gene lost 2 bases, with 11 bases spanning the gap. CDR3 residues: CASSKGAQNYGYTF. The CDR3 DNA reads as TGTGCCAGTAGTAAAGGGGCCCAAAACTATGGCTACACCTTC.

The chain has TRBV6-5 and TRBJ1-2, with D tentatively TRBD1 (6 bases). There are 15 residues in the CDR3. V was pared by 0 bases and J by 3 bases, with 11 bases between. Germline values: CDR1 MNHEY, CDR2 SVGAGI. CDR3 coding DNA: TGTGCCAGCAGTTACTCGTTAGGGGGAGACTATGGCTACACCTTC. As protein: CASSYSLGGDYGYTF.

This sequence joins TRBV4-1 and TRBJ1-2; D might be TRBD1 (5 bases). This CDR3 region has 16 residues. Trimming cost V 3 bases and J 5 bases, with 19 bases left between them. Germline assignment: CDR1 MGHRA and CDR2 YSYEKL. The CDR3 is CASSHPQGRVGYGYTF. CDR3 DNA sequence: TGCGCCAGCAGCCACCCCCAAGGCAGGGTGGGGTATGGCTACACCTTC.

The chain carries TRBV5-1 and TRBJ2-7, with D perhaps matching TRBD2 (6 bases). The V gene's germline CDR1 is SGHRS and CDR2 YFSETQ. The CDR3 consists of 15 residues. With 4 bases removed from V and 3 bases from J, the gap between germline ends came to 17 bases. CDR3 residues: CASSTGLQMSYEQYF. The CDR3 bases are TGCGCCAGCAGCACGGGACTTCAAATGAGCTACGAGCAGTACTTC.

The chain uses TRBV30 and TRBJ1-2, with 12 positions matching TRBD1. CDR1 and CDR2 (germline): GTSNPN, SVGIG (reference sequence). V gave up 6 bases and J gave up 11 bases; unmatched junction bases: 10. The CDR3 totals 13 residues. The CDR3 sequence: CACQVMGQGAYTF. The CDR3, as DNA: TGTGCCTGCCAAGTAATGGGACAGGGGGCATACACCTTC.

J is TRBJ1-1 and V is TRBV7-3; no clear D. The V gene lost 2 bases and the J gene lost 7 bases, with 14 bases spanning the gap. CDR3 length: 14 amino acids. CDR1 and CDR2 (germline): SGHTA, FQGTGA. The CDR3 DNA reads TGTGCCAGCAGCTTAGTGGCGGGTGACAATGAAGCTTTCTTT. As protein: CASSLVAGDNEAFF.

The chain combines TRBV4-3 with TRBJ1-6; D call uncertain. Trimming cost V 0 bases and J 7 bases, with 16 bases left between them. The CDR3 runs 17 residues. The germline V gene has CDR1 LGHNA and CDR2 YSLEER. The CDR3 DNA follows: TGCGCCAGCAGCCAAGATTTAAGCGGACTTAGGAATTCACCCCTCCACTTT. Protein product: CASSQDLSGLRNSPLHF.

The genes are TRBV6-5 and TRBJ1-5, with D possibly matching TRBD1 (5 bases). The germline CDR1 and CDR2 sequences are MNHEY and SVGAGI. Trimming took 6 bases from V and 0 from J, leaving 12 bases between them. The CDR3 covers 15 residues. CDR3 nucleotide sequence: TGTGCCAGCAGGACCAGGGCCTATAGCAATCAGCCCCAGCATTTT. It encodes CASRTRAYSNQPQHF.

This chain connects TRBV4-1 to TRBJ1-4, with 7 bases identical to TRBD1. Germline V gene sequence: CDR1 MGHRA, CDR2 YSYEKL. The CDR3 extends over 15 amino acids. With 1 base clipped from V and 5 bases from J, the junction kept 4 bases outside the gene matches. The CDR3: CASSQVGGGNEKLFF. As DNA, the CDR3 is TGCGCCAGCAGCCAAGTAGGGGGCGGGAATGAAAAACTGTTTTTT.

The J gene is TRBJ2-4, the V gene TRBV2, with 10 nucleotides matching TRBD1. The CDR3 has 16 amino acids. V was clipped by 6 bases and J by 7 bases; unmatched bases: 12. Germline CDR1 is SNHLY and CDR2 is FYNNEI. The CDR3 loop is CASSTYLGTGDNIQYF. DNA for the CDR3: TGTGCCAGCAGCACCTATCTTGGGACAGGGGACAACATTCAGTACTTC.

This chain joins TRBV30 and TRBJ1-1, with D perhaps TRBD1 (6 bases). This CDR3 spans 15 amino acids. Germline V lookup: CDR1 GTSNPN, CDR2 SVGIG (reference sequence). The ends were cut back, 3 bases at V and 3 bases at J, with 17 bases in the middle. As DNA, the CDR3 is TGTGCCTGGAGCGCAAAACAGGGTTTTCACACTGAAGCTTTCTTT. This translates into CAWSAKQGFHTEAFF.

The genes are TRBV6-5 and TRBJ1-6; D might be TRBD1 (5 bases). The CDR3 is 15 amino acids. Germline V gives CDR1 MNHEY, CDR2 SVGAGI. Deletions cut 6 bases from V and 6 bases from J, with 15 bases between. This chain's CDR3 is CASRPQGRPNSPLHF. The CDR3 DNA reads as TGTGCCAGCAGGCCCCAGGGAAGACCTAATTCACCCCTCCACTTT.

The chain carries TRBV4-3 and TRBJ1-4; D is possibly TRBD1 (5 bases). This CDR3 contains 14 residues. V lost 1 base and J lost 13, with 16 bases in between. Germline V gene lookup returns CDR1 LGHNA and CDR2 YSLEER. The CDR3 nucleotides read TGCGCCAGCAGCCAAGGGGGCTCGGCCGTAGGACTGTTTTTT. It specifies CASSQGGSAVGLFF.

As regards this clone: The junction does not match germline at one end; this may be a read error. The J gene is TRBJ2-1, the V gene TRBV18; tentatively, D is TRBD1 (5 bases). Per the germline V gene, CDR1 is KGHSH and CDR2 is LQKENI. This CDR3 spans 15 amino acids. The CDR3 DNA follows: TGTGTCAGCTCACCATATTATCAGGGTGTCGGTGAGCAGTTCTTC. Translation: CVSSPYYQGVGEQFF.

The V gene is TRBV6-5, the J gene TRBJ1-2, with D possibly matching TRBD1 (5 bases). The CDR3 covers 11 residues. Trimming cost V 6 bases and J 8 bases, with 10 bases left between them. Germline loops: CDR1 MNHEY, CDR2 SVGAGI. In nucleotides, the CDR3 is TGTGCCAGCAGGGGGCGGGGAGGCTACACCTTC. The encoded protein is CASRGRGGYTF.

The V gene is TRBV19, the J gene TRBJ1-2, with TRBD1 identical over 7 bases. CDR3 size: 13 residues. Germline V gives CDR1 LNHDA, CDR2 SQIVND (reference sequence). V lost 5 bases to trimming and J lost 8 bases; unmatched junction nucleotides: 8. In DNA, the CDR3 is TGTGCCAGTAGTGTAACAGGGGTTCAGGGCTACACCTTC. Translated, it gives CASSVTGVQGYTF.

The rearrangement uses TRBV5-1 and TRBJ1-2; TRBD1 matches 7 bases. Germline V gene sequence: CDR1 SGHRS, CDR2 YFSETQ. Germline trimming cut 0 bases from V and 5 bases from J; bases unmatched to any gene: 7. This CDR3 comprises 15 residues. The CDR3 reads CASSLGPGQPYGYTF. The CDR3 nucleotides read TGCGCCAGCAGCTTGGGTCCGGGACAGCCGTATGGCTACACCTTC.

This chain joins TRBV4-1 and TRBJ2-7, with D possibly matching TRBD2 (6 bases). V lost 8 bases to trimming and J lost 5 bases, with 16 bases between them. The CDR3 runs to 13 residues. Germline loops: CDR1 MGHRA, CDR2 YSYEKL. The CDR3 here is CASGPLDYDEQYF. DNA of the CDR3: TGCGCCAGCGGGCCGCTGGACTACGACGAGCAGTACTTC.